This is a list of T cell receptor beta chains from one sample in a study of CXCR3-negative and CXCR3-positive naive CD8 T cells. TCRdb reprocessed the 5' RACE reads and stores each CDR3 protein as one record, lacking DNA. Reported are approximately 58,000 distinct CDR3 sequences; the ten largest clones contain approximately 0.45%. The sequenced sample consisted of naive CXCR3- CD8+ T cells from blood. The receptor source for this set is a human donor in good health. Some clones in this sample may be carry-over from other donors' samples. CDR3s include the opening cysteine and the closing phenylalanine or tryptophan.

>TRBJ2-5|TRBV29-1
CSVVVGVQETQYF
>TRBJ2-7|TRBV29-1
CSVDKDYEQYF
>TRBJ2-2|TRBV18
CASLPPAGPNTGELFF
>TRBJ2-6|TRBV29-1
CSVEEWISGANVLTF
>TRBJ1-5|TRBV12-5
CASGTWQENQPQHF
>TRBJ1-1|TRBV6-6
CASSYPDTEAFF
>TRBJ1-1|TRBV10-1
CASTGKHGTGPGLNTEAFF
>TRBJ2-7|TRBV4-3
CASSQERRGQGASYEQYF
>TRBJ2-7|TRBV25-1
CASSGQGQWEQYF
>TRBJ2-1|TRBV7-3
CASSPVGGGNEQFF
>TRBJ2-7|TRBV7-7
CASSWRQGYEQYF
>TRBJ2-6|TRBV23-1
CASSQSPRTGPSGANVLTF
>TRBJ2-1|TRBV28
CASSPGLAGDNEQFF
>TRBJ2-7|TRBV4-1
CASSRTGPYEQYF
>TRBJ2-1|TRBV19
CASSLAGGLIEQFF
>TRBJ2-1|TRBV7-3
CASSLMGLPDNEQFF